The subject of this entry is one TCR beta chain. What antigen it recognizes has not been identified. Qualities for individual bases were not recorded, and no much larger clone is one base off. The data derive from a study of post-analysis software for immune sequencing data (dated by TCRdb to about 2015). About the study as a whole: Disease courses on record covered relapsing-remitting, secondary progressive and progressive-relapsing multiple sclerosis, though some patients had no subtype annotation. A subset of samples was prepared in parallel using single-end sample barcoding, then pooled and co-amplified after Illumina adapter ligation. The patient repertoires were set against around eleven previously published healthy control repertoires from donors whose ages ranged from roughly 6 to 27 years. The investigation overall reported the following: The control group was slightly older than the multiple sclerosis patient group. When samples were clustered directly using the F measure, samples prepared in the same batch co-clustered strongly, which prompted a batch-effect correction. Multiple sclerosis patients had significantly lower normalized Chao1 diversity than controls, a result that suggests substantial peripheral T-cell clonal expansion. Patients showed significantly higher frequencies than controls for about five TRBV segments, among them TRBV5-6, TRBV5-1 and TRBV20-1.

TCR beta repertoires were profiled from peripheral blood of 13 young patients with multiple sclerosis to demonstrate the VDJtools post-analysis software. The multiple sclerosis patients were children and adolescents between about 6 and 15 years of age. V gives up 0 bases and J gives up 7 bases, and the segment between their germline ends measures 22 bases. The CDR3 contains 17 residues, cysteine and phenylalanine counted. The sequence is cut down to CDR3 DNA, 51 bases in frame from base 1. CDR1 and CDR2, looked up from the germline V gene, are ENHRY and SYGVKD. Receptors were amplified or captured by PCR. The listed sequencing device is Illumina HiSeq 2500. To reduce PCR and sequencing biases, unique molecular identifiers were built into the TCR beta cDNA libraries. Roughly 0.5 million cDNA molecules were obtained per 1 to 10 million input T cells, so each molecule approximated one T cell. The patient libraries were prepared and sequenced using the same protocol as the earlier healthy control dataset. Within a given batch, samples were prepared together, multiplexed and sequenced on the same HiSeq lane. The authors processed their data as follows. MIGEC was used to process the raw barcoded reads, and molecular identifier groups with only a single read were discarded before consensus assembly and CDR3 extraction. VDJtools was used for post-analysis of the clonotype tables, with diversity normalized by down-sampling every dataset to the smallest sample size. Repertoire overlap clustering matched CDR3 amino acid but not nucleotide sequences to correct batch-related cross-sample contamination. The raw public data were reprocessed by TCRdb itself: fastp quality trimming at Q25, MiXCR clonotype calling, in-frame beta chains only. Each entry is one CDR3 protein sequence, shown with its most common DNA and genes. What appears here as the V and J calls and clone size reflects TCRdb's work, not the paper's. This sample has fewer than 700,000 distinct CDR3 sequences in its table, and roughly 40% of those were observed once. The ten largest clones capture 1.5% to 2% of the sample.

The chain joins TRBV10-3 to TRBJ2-7, with no D gene named confidently. Input material: blood. The TCR was taken from a girl aged 5-17 years with multiple sclerosis. The nucleotides read TGTGCCATCAGTGAGTCGACTCTGTATGTGGAGTGGGGAGAGCAGTACTTC. This encodes CAISESTLYVEWGEQYF.